This TCR beta chain was captured in a study of STAT5B mutations in CD4+ large granular lymphocyte leukemia (dated 2022 in TCRdb). About the full investigation: Among the healthy controls, the CDR3 'QG' motif was associated with a particular HLA allele. The study compared the TCRbeta repertoires of patients with CD4+ T-cell large granular lymphocyte leukemia against the TCRbeta repertoires of healthy blood donors. Flow cytometry performed on FACSCanto II or FACSVerse showed that the purified fractions had more than 95% purity among lymphocytes.

TCRbeta rearrangements were sequenced from genomic DNA using the immunoSEQ assay at survey resolution. The original pipeline was this. A lowest detectable productive clonotype frequency of 2.59 x 10-5 was observed in the TCR sequencing data. Only productive TCRbeta rearrangements, defined as complete and in-frame sequences, were included in the analyses. Sample clonality was computed as Simpson clonality in the immunoSEQ Analyzer version 3.0. Clones were grouped by frequency into very rare, small, medium, large (1-20%) or hyperexpanded (>20%) categories. OLGA 1.2.3 estimated generation probabilities, VDJtools produced V-gene circos plots, VDJdb was queried for specificities, and GLIPH identified CDR3 motifs. This is the immuneACCESS table as TCRdb keeps it, with only in-frame sequences that have V and J called. A part of the clones is gone; compared with another copy, unresolved V genes explain less than half, and the rest is unexplained. The D gene and trimming were derived from the DNA, and the V and J assignments and clone size from that table. For this sample the table gives roughly 40,000 clones, of which around 81% were detected only once. The ten largest clonotypes hold around 3.3% of the sample.

The healthy control group was made up of a few dozen blood donors, and the Finnish Red Cross blood service supplied their buffy coats. All TCR-sequenced material derived from peripheral blood: patient blood samples and healthy donor buffy coats. Ficoll-Hypaque gradient centrifugation was used to isolate peripheral blood mononuclear cells. Magnetic purification was used to isolate CD4+ cells from the buffy coats of the healthy controls. Genomic DNA was extracted with the Gentra Puregene Cell and Tissue kit and quantified on a Qubit 2.0 fluorometer. The CDR3 has 15 amino acids, counting the end cysteine and phenylalanine. Only CDR3 DNA is held: 45 bases, read in frame from base 1. V is trimmed back by 1 base and J by 8 bases, and the junction contains 5 bases that no gene match accounts for. The CDR1 and CDR2 encoded by the germline V gene are SGHVS and FNYEAQ. What the work shows at the level of the full study, not this receptor alone: CD4-sorted patient repertoires appeared more clonal than healthy CD4+ repertoires, and this difference persisted after removing the putative leukemic clones. TRBV06-family usage was enriched among the top patient clones (8/27) compared with healthy controls (2/35). Each patient's main leukemic clonotypes were private, but approximately 26% of these clonotypes showed up at low frequency in the non-leukemic repertoires of other patients. The data were not HLA-matched, and the higher clonality in CD4+ T-LGLL than in CD8+ T-LGLL could be due to the relatively small sample size.

About this clone: No antigen is known for it. No much larger clone exists at a distance of one base, and base qualities are not known.

The chain links TRBV7-6 with TRBJ1-2; 12 central bases correspond to TRBD1. The TCR originated in a human donor in good health. The sample taken for sequencing was CD4+ T cells from blood buffy coats. The CDR3 region: CASSLGDRGPGGYTF. The bases read TGTGCCAGCAGCTTAGGGGACAGGGGGCCGGGAGGCTACACCTTC.